The 32 T cell receptor beta chains listed next were all sequenced from one sample in a study of a mutant IDH1 vaccine in newly diagnosed glioma. Their antigen targets remain unknown. Libraries were prepared by immunoSEQ multiplex PCR; TCRdb keeps only in-frame clonotypes and omits some of them. The data show just under 45,000 clones, with approximately 90% seen just once and less than 5% held by the top ten. Described time point: week 23, last vaccination. One vaccine dose held 300 ug of mutant IDH1 20-mer peptide and came with topical imiquimod. Specimen: PBMCs, collected from a glioma patient whose treatment included an IDH1 peptide vaccine. All receptors derive from a man aged 45-65 years with glioma.

The rearrangement links TRBV28 to TRBJ1-5, with D possibly TRBD1 on 5 matching bases. The CDR3 runs to 14 residues. Trimming took 10 bases from V and 3 from J, leaving 16 bases between them. Germline CDR1 MDHEN, CDR2 SYDVKM. CDR3: CATAGRVSNQPQHF. CDR3 nucleotide sequence: TGTGCCACTGCCGGCAGGGTGTCCAATCAGCCCCAGCATTTT. Filled out from reference TRBV28 and TRBJ1-5, the complete variable domain reads DVKVTQSSRYLVKRTGEKVFLECVQDMDHENMFWYRQDPGLGLRLIYFSYDVKMKEKGDIPEGYSVSREKKERFSLILESASTNQTSMYLCATAGRVSNQPQHFGDGTRLSIL.

The chain couples TRBV4-2 to TRBJ2-5, with 7 bases fitting TRBD1. This CDR3 contains 15 residues. Germline V lookup: CDR1 LGHNA, CDR2 YNFKEQ. J gave up 1 base and V 3 bases, and 5 bases lay outside the gene matches. The CDR3 nucleotides read TGTGCCAGCAGCCAGATGACAGGGCTCCAAGAGACCCAGTACTTC. Amino acids: CASSQMTGLQETQYF.

The chain employs TRBV5-1 and TRBJ1-6, with D possibly being TRBD1 (6 bases). The CDR3 sequence is 15 residues long. CDR1 and CDR2 (germline): SGHRS, YFSETQ. V was cut by 0 bases and J by 7 bases, with 11 bases left in between. CDR3: CASSLAEGENSPLHF. The DNA for the CDR3 is TGCGCCAGCAGCTTGGCCGAGGGGGAGAATTCACCCCTCCACTTT.

The V call is TRBV18, the J call TRBJ1-6; TRBD1 aligns across 8 bases. V lost 5 bases to trimming and J lost 5 bases; unmatched junction nucleotides: 5. Germline values: CDR1 KGHSH, CDR2 LQKENI. This CDR3 has 15 residues. The CDR3 DNA reads as TGTGCCAGCTCAGCGGGACAGGTTGATAATTCACCCCTCCACTTT. This translates into CASSAGQVDNSPLHF. The variable domain in full, completed from reference TRBV18 and TRBJ1-6, reads NAGVMQNPRHLVRRRGQEARLRCSPMKGHSHVYWYRQLPEEGLKFMVYLQKENIIDESGMPKERFSAEFPKEGPSILRIQQVVRGDSAAYFCASSAGQVDNSPLHFGNGTRLTVT.

The sample holds one count of this clone. The gene calls are TRBV6-5 and TRBJ2-2; tentative D call: TRBD1 (5 bases). The V gene lost 0 bases and the J gene lost 4 bases, with 12 bases spanning the gap. CDR1 is MNHEY and CDR2 is SVGAGI in the germline V gene. CDR3 length: 16 amino acids. In DNA, the CDR3 is TGTGCCAGCAGTTACTCGAACCAGGGCGCCACCGGGGAGCTGTTTTTT. Protein: CASSYSNQGATGELFF.

The rearrangement joins TRBV7-9 to TRBJ1-2; tentative D call: TRBD1 (6 bases). CDR1 SEHNR and CDR2 FQNEAQ come from the germline V gene (reference sequence). The CDR3 loop spans 14 amino acids. Trimming left V 5 bases short and J 1 base short, with 11 bases between. The chain's CDR3 is CASSPQGNNYGYTF. DNA for the CDR3: TGTGCCAGCAGCCCACAGGGTAATAACTATGGCTACACCTTC.

This clone was counted a single time. The V and J genes are TRBV11-1 and TRBJ1-1; D is possibly TRBD1 (5 bases). Germline-derived CDR1 and CDR2 are SGHAT and FQDESV (reference sequence). The V gene lost 3 bases and the J gene lost 0 bases, with 8 bases spanning the gap. This CDR3 region has 14 residues. This CDR3 reads CASSLEDMNTEAFF. The CDR3 DNA sequence: TGTGCCAGCAGCTTGGAGGACATGAACACTGAAGCTTTCTTT.

The J gene is TRBJ1-1, the V gene TRBV7-6; TRBD1 might be the D (6 bases). The germline gives CDR1 SGHVS, CDR2 FNYEAQ. This CDR3 has 12 residues. Trimming took 4 bases from V and 6 from J, leaving 9 bases between them. The CDR3 loop is CASSSYRAEAFF. CDR3 bases: TGTGCCAGCAGCTCGTACAGGGCTGAAGCTTTCTTT.

The V and J genes are TRBV4-1 and TRBJ2-7; 11 bases align to TRBD1. The CDR3 runs 15 residues. J was trimmed by 2 bases and V by 4 bases; bases with no gene match: 4. Per the germline V gene, CDR1 is MGHRA and CDR2 is YSYEKL. The CDR3 sequence is CASSRAGQGAYEQYF. CDR3 DNA sequence: TGCGCCAGCAGCCGAGCGGGACAGGGGGCCTACGAGCAGTACTTC.

This sequence joins TRBV10-3 and TRBJ2-7; the D is unclear. Germline CDR1 is ENHRY and CDR2 is SYGVKD. The CDR3 runs 12 residues. V lost 2 bases and J lost 4, with 6 bases in between. The CDR3 DNA reads as TGTGCCATCAGTGAGAAGCATTACGAGCAGTACTTC. This encodes CAISEKHYEQYF.

This chain uses TRBV4-2 with TRBJ2-2, with D unclear. The CDR3 length is 14 residues. Germline lookup yields CDR1 LGHNA and CDR2 YNFKEQ. V shed 0 bases and J shed 4 bases, with 6 bases lying between them. In DNA form, the CDR3 reads TGTGCCAGCAGCCAAGATTCAGGCACCGGGGAGCTGTTTTTT. Protein: CASSQDSGTGELFF.

This rearrangement joins TRBV15 to TRBJ2-7; 9 bases are shared with TRBD1. V was pared by 3 bases and J by 5 bases, with 11 bases of the junction left unmatched. The CDR3 sequence is 16 residues long. Germline-derived CDR1 and CDR2 are LNHNV and YYDKDF (reference sequence). The CDR3 protein is CATSRTPGQGADEQYF. The CDR3 coding sequence is TGTGCCACCAGCAGGACCCCGGGACAGGGTGCCGACGAGCAGTACTTC.

The chain combines TRBV7-9 with TRBJ2-7, with 8 bases lining up with TRBD2. The CDR3 contains 15 residues. V shed 5 bases, J shed 2 bases, and the junction held 8 bases outside the gene matches. In germline, CDR1 is SEHNR, CDR2 FQNEAQ (reference sequence). The CDR3 region has the DNA TGTGCCAGCAGCCACCGCGGGGGGTCTACCTACGAGCAGTACTTC. Translated, it gives CASSHRGGSTYEQYF. The full variable domain, in which reference TRBV7-9 and TRBJ2-7 provide the parts outside the CDR3, is DTGVSQNPRHKITKRGQNVTFRCDPISEHNRLYWYRQTLGQGPEFLTYFQNEAQLEKSRLLSDRFSAERPKGSFSTLEIQRTEQGDSAMYLCASSHRGGSTYEQYFGPGTRLTVT.

This clone occurred once. The chain employs TRBV5-1 and TRBJ1-2; D gene ambiguous. Looked up from germline, CDR1 is SGHRS and CDR2 is YFSETQ. The CDR3 runs to 13 residues. The V end lost 4 bases, the J end lost 7 bases, and 14 bases lay between the germline ends. For the CDR3, the DNA is TGCGCCAGCAGCCCTGACGTAAGAGGTGGCTACACCTTC. It yields the protein CASSPDVRGGYTF.

The V gene is TRBV30, the J gene TRBJ1-2, with D perhaps matching TRBD1 (6 bases). Germline V gene sequence: CDR1 GTSNPN, CDR2 SVGIG (reference sequence). The CDR3 covers 14 residues. Deletions cut 1 base from V and 5 bases from J, with 14 bases between. CDR3 nucleotide sequence: TGTGCCTGGAGTGGGACAGAGCGACCGTATGGCTACACCTTC. Translated: CAWSGTERPYGYTF.

The rearrangement joins TRBV5-1 to TRBJ2-3; D remains ambiguous. This CDR3 contains 15 residues. Trimming took off 4 bases at V and 2 bases at J, with 14 bases between the two ends. CDR1 and CDR2 (germline): SGHRS, YFSETQ. The CDR3 sequence: CASSTAATITDTQYF. CDR3 DNA sequence: TGCGCCAGCAGCACAGCCGCCACGATCACAGATACGCAGTATTTT.

This clone has just one count. The chain recombines TRBV7-6 with TRBJ2-2, with D maybe TRBD1 (5 bases). The V gene's germline CDR1 is SGHVS and CDR2 FNYEAQ. This CDR3 region has 15 residues. V was shortened by 3 bases and J by 1 base, with 9 bases between the two germline ends. In DNA form, the CDR3 reads TGTGCCAGCAGCTTGGGGCGGATGAACACCGGGGAGCTGTTTTTT. Protein product: CASSLGRMNTGELFF.

The J gene is TRBJ1-1, the V gene TRBV6-5; tentatively, D is TRBD1 (6 bases). The CDR3 contains 15 residues. V shed 2 bases and J shed 3 bases, with 13 bases lying between them. Germline V gene data show CDR1 as MNHEY and CDR2 as SVGAGI. The CDR3 DNA reads as TGTGCCAGCAGTTACCGGGGAGGGGGGCACACTGAAGCTTTCTTT. This codes for CASSYRGGGHTEAFF.

The chain combines TRBV28 with TRBJ1-2, with 8 bases that match TRBD1. The V gene end was trimmed by 11 bases and the J gene end by 7 bases; junction bases not matched to a gene: 12. From germline, CDR1 is MDHEN and CDR2 SYDVKM. This CDR3 has 13 residues. DNA of the CDR3: TGTGCCGCGATCGACAGGGGAAAATCTGGCTACACCTTC. Its translation is CAAIDRGKSGYTF.

This chain uses TRBV5-6 with TRBJ1-2; D ambiguous. This CDR3 comprises 15 residues. CDR1 is SGHDT and CDR2 is YYEEEE in the germline V gene. Trimming pared 0 bases from V and 0 bases from J, leaving 9 bases between. CDR3 in amino acids: CASSLVGTSNYGYTF. Written as DNA, the CDR3 is TGTGCCAGCAGCTTGGTAGGAACTTCTAACTATGGCTACACCTTC.

V and J are TRBV4-2 and TRBJ2-2; the D gene is possibly TRBD2 (5 bases). Between the trimmed V and J ends, which lost 6 bases and 4 bases, there was a span of 12 bases. Germline V gene data show CDR1 as LGHNA and CDR2 as YNFKEQ. The CDR3 runs to 14 residues. CDR3 protein: CASRPSSRTGELFF. The CDR3 DNA sequence: TGTGCCAGCAGACCTAGCTCGCGCACCGGGGAGCTGTTTTTT.

This clone was recorded once. The chain links TRBV7-3 to TRBJ1-1; D remains ambiguous. V gave up 5 bases and J gave up 7 bases, with 11 bases separating them. Per the germline V gene, CDR1 is SGHTA and CDR2 is FQGTGA. The CDR3 has 12 amino acids. The CDR3 nucleotides are TGTGCCAGCAGCGCGGGATTTAGTGAAGCTTTCTTT. Encoded protein: CASSAGFSEAFF.

V is TRBV5-5 and J is TRBJ2-7; 9 nucleotides align to TRBD1. The J segment lost 2 bases and the V segment lost 0 bases, leaving 0 bases of the junction unmatched. This CDR3 region has 14 residues. Germline CDR1 SGHKS, CDR2 YYEKEE (reference sequence). The CDR3 coding sequence is TGTGCCAGCAGCTTGGACAGGGGGCCCTACGAGCAGTACTTC. Protein product: CASSLDRGPYEQYF.

The gene calls are TRBV4-1 and TRBJ1-1; 8 bases align to TRBD1. V was clipped by 2 bases and J by 10 bases; unmatched bases: 6. This CDR3 is 13 amino acids long. CDR1 is MGHRA and CDR2 is YSYEKL in the germline V gene. The CDR3 nucleotides are TGCGCCAGCAGCCAAAAGACTGGACAGGGAGCTTTCTTT. This encodes CASSQKTGQGAFF.

The V call is TRBV18, the J call TRBJ1-3; D perhaps matches TRBD1 (5 bases). Per the germline V gene, CDR1 is KGHSH and CDR2 is LQKENI. The CDR3 runs 16 residues. Trimming stripped 5 bases from V and 0 bases from J, with 14 bases between. The CDR3 is CASSTGGPSSGNTIYF. The CDR3 DNA reads as TGTGCCAGCTCAACCGGGGGACCGTCCTCTGGAAACACCATATATTTT. The whole variable domain, remainder taken from reference TRBV18 and TRBJ1-3, is NAGVMQNPRHLVRRRGQEARLRCSPMKGHSHVYWYRQLPEEGLKFMVYLQKENIIDESGMPKERFSAEFPKEGPSILRIQQVVRGDSAAYFCASSTGGPSSGNTIYFGEGSWLTVV.

This chain joins TRBV25-1 and TRBJ2-7, with unresolved D. Trimming shortened V by 4 bases and J by 0 bases, and 13 bases separated the two germline ends. Germline CDR1 is MGHDK and CDR2 is SYGVNS. The CDR3 extends over 15 amino acids. The CDR3 coding sequence is TGTGCCAGCAGTGGAACCCGGTGGGACTCCTACGAGCAGTACTTC. Translation gives CASSGTRWDSYEQYF.

The genes are TRBV10-3 and TRBJ1-1; the D is unclear. V was cut by 6 bases and J by 1 base, with 12 bases left in between. The V gene's germline CDR1 is ENHRY and CDR2 SYGVKD. This CDR3 contains 14 residues. CDR3 sequence reads: CAIRGRTENTEAFF. CDR3 DNA: TGTGCCATCAGAGGACGGACGGAGAACACTGAAGCTTTCTTT.

This clone occurred once. J is TRBJ2-5 and V is TRBV7-2; D is uncertain. Germline-derived CDR1 and CDR2 are SGHTA and FQGNSA. The CDR3 spans 14 residues. Between the trimmed V and J ends, which lost 0 bases and 4 bases, there was a span of 9 bases. The CDR3 protein is CASSLAGSGETQYF. CDR3 in DNA: TGTGCCAGCAGCTTAGCGGGCTCCGGAGAGACCCAGTACTTC.

V usage is TRBV7-6 and J usage is TRBJ1-1; D gene unclear. CDR1 is SGHVS and CDR2 is FNYEAQ in the germline V gene. This CDR3 is built from 13 residues. V lost 11 bases and J 4 bases, leaving 17 bases between the germline ends. The CDR3 DNA follows: TGTGCCTCCCAGGAAGGGAGGGCCACTGAAGCTTTCTTT. Its translation is CASQEGRATEAFF.

This chain connects TRBV19 to TRBJ2-2; 7 nucleotides line up with TRBD2. The V segment lost 9 bases and the J segment 1 base; nucleotides outside the gene matches: 11. Germline V gene data show CDR1 as LNHDA and CDR2 as SQIVND (reference sequence). This CDR3 has 16 residues. CDR3 sequence reads: CASQGQRDWNTGELFF. CDR3 DNA: TGTGCCAGCCAGGGCCAGCGGGATTGGAACACCGGGGAGCTGTTTTTT.

The chain combines TRBV4-2 with TRBJ1-2; no clear D gene. V lost 4 bases and J lost 5, with 17 bases in between. Looked up from germline, CDR1 is LGHNA and CDR2 is YNFKEQ. This CDR3 contains 15 residues. Here the CDR3 DNA reads TGTGCCAGCAGCCCCTATCAATCGGTGGGTTATGGCTACACCTTC. This translates into CASSPYQSVGYGYTF.

The chain couples TRBV5-1 to TRBJ2-2, with a possible D match to TRBD1 (6 bases). This CDR3 is 20 amino acids long. Germline values: CDR1 SGHRS, CDR2 YFSETQ. V dropped 3 bases and J dropped 4 bases, with 28 bases sitting between them. The CDR3 spells CASSSYSYTTGYPGTGELFF. DNA of the CDR3: TGCGCCAGCAGCTCCTATTCGTACACAACAGGGTACCCTGGCACCGGGGAGCTGTTTTTT.